This is a list of T cell receptor beta chains from one sample in a study of cytomegalovirus exposure and HLA in healthy donors. Sequenced by immunoSEQ multiplex PCR; TCRdb stores in-frame clones only, minus some. The repertoire includes about 150,000 clones, about 60% of them detected once, and 5.5% to 9% sits in the top ten. Material: PBMCs. The receptors here all came from a woman in her fifties or sixties in good health and CMV-seropositive. Each CDR3 is given with its conserved first and last residue. The order of the fields is J gene, V gene, CDR3 protein.

>TRBJ2-3|TRBV5-6
CASSLTSGISTDTQYF
>TRBJ1-2|TRBV25-1
CASREAGTSYGYTF
>TRBJ1-5|TRBV10-3
CAITGTRDQPQHF
>TRBJ2-3|TRBV14
CASSRLAQSTDTQYF
>TRBJ1-5|TRBV19
CASSPPGGFQPQHF
>TRBJ2-5|TRBV29-1
CSVEGLAGEYQETQYF
>TRBJ2-3|TRBV4-2
CASRAGWGGSTDTQYF
>TRBJ1-1|TRBV6-5
CASSPGISEAFF
>TRBJ1-5|TRBV30
CAWSRGGQPQHF
>TRBJ2-1|TRBV5-1
CASSLVSSGSNEQFF
>TRBJ2-2|TRBV5-1
CASSGLAGPTGELFF
>TRBJ1-3|TRBV28
CASSPGQVLSGNTIYF
>TRBJ2-3|TRBV19
CASRRGLSTDTQYF
>TRBJ1-5|TRBV7-9
CASSLAHGQGRGNQPQHF
>TRBJ2-5|TRBV5-6
CASSLWWDGTQETQYF
>TRBJ2-5|TRBV19
CASSIGQGLGKETQYF
>TRBJ2-7|TRBV2
CASRDGTVGEQYF